The source of this T cell receptor beta chain is a study of shared clonotypes between healthy human individuals. Findings of the study overall: Naive CD4 clonotypes were shared across a few donors at 4% to 5%. Compared with memory subsets, naive subsets generally had larger estimated richness.

Regarding this clone: Its target is not known.

This CDR3 contains 13 residues. Between the trimmed V and J ends, which lost 3 bases and 10 bases, there was a span of 10 bases. Germline CDR1 is SGHTA and CDR2 is FQGTGA. Original data processing: Junction-only sequences without quality scores came from ImmunoSEQ, so filtering differed. Only in-frame clones appear in the TCRdb table, and some are missing; sequencing was by immunoSEQ multiplex PCR. Clone size and V and J calls were adopted from that table, with D and trimming inferred from the DNA. In the table there are about 1 million clones, 60% to 80% of which are singletons. The chain joins TRBV7-3 to TRBJ1-6; D is uncertain. Sequencing was performed on memory CD4+ T cells sorted from blood. Subset of the sample: CD45RA-negative fraction. This clonotype was obtained from a man aged 18-30 years in good health. CDR3 protein: CASSLSPLSPLHF. The DNA for the CDR3 is TGTGCCAGCAGCTTGTCCCCCCTCTCACCCCTCCACTTT.